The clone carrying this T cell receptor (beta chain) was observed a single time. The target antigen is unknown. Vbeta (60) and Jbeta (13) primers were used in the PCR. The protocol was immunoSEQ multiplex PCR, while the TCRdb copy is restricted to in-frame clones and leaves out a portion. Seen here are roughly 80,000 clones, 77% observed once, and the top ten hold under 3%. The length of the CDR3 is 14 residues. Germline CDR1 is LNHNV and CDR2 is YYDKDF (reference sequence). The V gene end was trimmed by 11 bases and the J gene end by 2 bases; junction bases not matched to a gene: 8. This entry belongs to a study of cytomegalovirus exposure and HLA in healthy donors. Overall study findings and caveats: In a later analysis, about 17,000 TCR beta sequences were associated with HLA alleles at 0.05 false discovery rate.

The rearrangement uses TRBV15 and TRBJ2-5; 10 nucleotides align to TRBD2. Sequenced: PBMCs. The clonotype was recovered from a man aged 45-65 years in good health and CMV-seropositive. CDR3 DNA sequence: TGTGCCGCGGGACTAGCGAATGTGCAAGAGACCCAGTACTTC. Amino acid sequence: CAAGLANVQETQYF. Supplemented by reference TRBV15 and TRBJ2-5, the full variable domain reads DAMVIQNPRYQVTQFGKPVTLSCSQTLNHNVMYWYQQKSSQAPKLLFHYYDKDFNNEADTPDNFQSRRPNTSFCFLDIRSPGLGDTAMYLCAAGLANVQETQYFGPGTRLLVL.